This TCR beta chain derives from a study of T cell changes during pregnancy in multiple sclerosis. Germline values: CDR1 MGHDK, CDR2 SYGVNS. This CDR3 contains 14 residues. Between the trimmed V and J ends, which lost 4 bases and 8 bases, there was a span of 17 bases. This clone has just one count. The protocol was immunoSEQ multiplex PCR, while the TCRdb copy is restricted to in-frame clones and leaves out a portion. The sample records about 83,000 clones, about 95% being singletons. The sample in question was peripheral blood, obtained in the second trimester of pregnancy. The sequence derives from a female donor with multiple sclerosis, enrolled in a pregnancy study. The chain joins TRBV25-1 to TRBJ1-2; D possibly corresponds to TRBD1 (6 bases). CDR3 nucleotide sequence: TGTGCCAGCAGTGGCCAGGGGCGGGCTAAAGGCTACACCTTC. As protein: CASSGQGRAKGYTF.